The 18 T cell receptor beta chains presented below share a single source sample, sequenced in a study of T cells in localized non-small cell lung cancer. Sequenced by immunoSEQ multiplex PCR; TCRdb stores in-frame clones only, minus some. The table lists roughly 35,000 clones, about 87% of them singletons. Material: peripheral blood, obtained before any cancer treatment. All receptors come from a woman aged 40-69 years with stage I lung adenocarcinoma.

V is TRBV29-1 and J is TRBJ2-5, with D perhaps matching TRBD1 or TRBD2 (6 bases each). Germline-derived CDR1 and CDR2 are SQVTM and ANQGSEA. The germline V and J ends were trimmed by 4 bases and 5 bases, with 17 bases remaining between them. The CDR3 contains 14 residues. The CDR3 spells CSVVGSGAGETQYF. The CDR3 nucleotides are TGCAGCGTTGTGGGGTCGGGGGCTGGTGAGACCCAGTACTTC. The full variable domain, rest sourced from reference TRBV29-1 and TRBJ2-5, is SAVISQKPSRDICQRGTSLTIQCQVDSQVTMMFWYRQQPGQSLTLIATANQGSEATYESGFVIDKFPISRPNLTFSTLTVSNMSPEDSSIYLCSVVGSGAGETQYFGPGTRLLVL.

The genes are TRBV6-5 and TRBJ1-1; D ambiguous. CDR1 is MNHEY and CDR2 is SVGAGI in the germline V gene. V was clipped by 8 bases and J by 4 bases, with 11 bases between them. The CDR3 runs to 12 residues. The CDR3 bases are TGTGCCAGCGGAACAAATCCCACTGAAGCTTTCTTT. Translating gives CASGTNPTEAFF.

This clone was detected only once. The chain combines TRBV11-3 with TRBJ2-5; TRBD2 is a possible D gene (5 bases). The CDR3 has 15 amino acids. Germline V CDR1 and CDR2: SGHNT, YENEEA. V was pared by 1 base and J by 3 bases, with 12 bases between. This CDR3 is CASSLGMNGEETQYF. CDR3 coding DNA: TGTGCCAGCAGCTTAGGAATGAACGGGGAAGAGACCCAGTACTTC.

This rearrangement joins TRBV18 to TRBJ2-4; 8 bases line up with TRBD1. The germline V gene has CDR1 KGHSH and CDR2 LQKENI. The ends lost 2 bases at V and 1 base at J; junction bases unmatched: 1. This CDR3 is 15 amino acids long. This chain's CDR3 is CASSPRQGAKNIQYF. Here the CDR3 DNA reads TGTGCCAGCTCACCAAGACAGGGGGCCAAAAACATTCAGTACTTC.

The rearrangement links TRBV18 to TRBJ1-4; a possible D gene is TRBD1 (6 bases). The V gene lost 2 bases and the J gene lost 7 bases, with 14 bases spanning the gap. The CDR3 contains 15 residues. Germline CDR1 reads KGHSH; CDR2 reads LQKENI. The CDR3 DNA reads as TGTGCCAGCTCACCAAATCCGGGGGCGGGTGAAAAACTGTTTTTT. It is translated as CASSPNPGAGEKLFF. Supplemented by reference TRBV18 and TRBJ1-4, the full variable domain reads NAGVMQNPRHLVRRRGQEARLRCSPMKGHSHVYWYRQLPEEGLKFMVYLQKENIIDESGMPKERFSAEFPKEGPSILRIQQVVRGDSAAYFCASSPNPGAGEKLFFGSGTQLSVL.

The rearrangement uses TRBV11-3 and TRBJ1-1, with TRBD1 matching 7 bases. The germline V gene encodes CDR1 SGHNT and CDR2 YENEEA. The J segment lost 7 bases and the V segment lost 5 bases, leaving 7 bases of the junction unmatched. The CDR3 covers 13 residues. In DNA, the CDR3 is TGTGCCAGCAGCCTCGGGACAGCTGTTGAAGCTTTCTTT. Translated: CASSLGTAVEAFF.

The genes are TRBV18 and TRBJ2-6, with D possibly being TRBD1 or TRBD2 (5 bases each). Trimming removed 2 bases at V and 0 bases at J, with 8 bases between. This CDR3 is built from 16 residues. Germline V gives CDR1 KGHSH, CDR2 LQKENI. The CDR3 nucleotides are TGTGCCAGCTCACCATTGGGGGACTCTGGGGCCAACGTCCTGACTTTC. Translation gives CASSPLGDSGANVLTF.

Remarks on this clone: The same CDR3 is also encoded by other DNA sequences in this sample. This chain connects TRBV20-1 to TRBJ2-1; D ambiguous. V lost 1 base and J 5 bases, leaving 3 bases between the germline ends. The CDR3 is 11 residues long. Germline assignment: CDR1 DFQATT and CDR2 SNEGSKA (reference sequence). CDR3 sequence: CSARGHNEQFF. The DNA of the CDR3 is TGCAGTGCTAGAGGGCACAATGAGCAGTTCTTC.

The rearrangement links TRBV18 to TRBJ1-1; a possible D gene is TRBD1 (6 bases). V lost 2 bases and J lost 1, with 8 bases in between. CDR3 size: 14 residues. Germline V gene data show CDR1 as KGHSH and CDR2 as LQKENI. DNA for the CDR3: TGTGCCAGCTCACCAGGGGGGCCGAACACTGAAGCTTTCTTT. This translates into CASSPGGPNTEAFF.

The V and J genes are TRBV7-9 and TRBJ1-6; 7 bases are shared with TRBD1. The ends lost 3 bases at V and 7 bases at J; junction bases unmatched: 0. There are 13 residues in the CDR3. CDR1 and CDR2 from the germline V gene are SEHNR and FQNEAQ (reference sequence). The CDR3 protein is CASSLGQNSPLHF. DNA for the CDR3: TGTGCCAGCAGCTTGGGACAGAATTCACCCCTCCACTTT. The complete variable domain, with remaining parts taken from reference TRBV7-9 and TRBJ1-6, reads DTGVSQNPRHKITKRGQNVTFRCDPISEHNRLYWYRQTLGQGPEFLTYFQNEAQLEKSRLLSDRFSAERPKGSFSTLEIQRTEQGDSAMYLCASSLGQNSPLHFGNGTRLTVT.

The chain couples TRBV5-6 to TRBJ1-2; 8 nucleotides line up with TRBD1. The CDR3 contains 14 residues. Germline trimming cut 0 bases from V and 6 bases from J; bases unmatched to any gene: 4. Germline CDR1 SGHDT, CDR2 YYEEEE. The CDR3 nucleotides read TGTGCCAGCAGCTTGGTGGACAGGGAGGATGGCTACACCTTC. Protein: CASSLVDREDGYTF. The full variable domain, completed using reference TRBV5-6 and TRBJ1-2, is DAGVTQSPTHLIKTRGQQVTLRCSPKSGHDTVSWYQQALGQGPQFIFQYYEEEERQRGNFPDRFSGHQFPNYSSELNVNALLLGDSALYLCASSLVDREDGYTFGSGTRLTVV.

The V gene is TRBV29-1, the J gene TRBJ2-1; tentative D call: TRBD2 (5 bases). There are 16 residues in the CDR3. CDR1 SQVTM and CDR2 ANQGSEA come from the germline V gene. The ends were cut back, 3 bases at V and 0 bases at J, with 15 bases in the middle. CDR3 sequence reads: CSVDPVSVYSYNEQFF. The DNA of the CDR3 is TGCAGCGTTGACCCCGTTAGCGTTTACTCCTACAATGAGCAGTTCTTC.

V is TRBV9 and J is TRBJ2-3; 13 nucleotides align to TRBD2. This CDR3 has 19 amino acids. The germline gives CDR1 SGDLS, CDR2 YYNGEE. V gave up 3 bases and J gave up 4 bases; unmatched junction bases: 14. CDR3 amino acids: CASSDHSPWTSGSPDTQYF. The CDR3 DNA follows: TGTGCCAGCAGCGACCACAGCCCATGGACTAGCGGGAGTCCAGATACGCAGTATTTT.

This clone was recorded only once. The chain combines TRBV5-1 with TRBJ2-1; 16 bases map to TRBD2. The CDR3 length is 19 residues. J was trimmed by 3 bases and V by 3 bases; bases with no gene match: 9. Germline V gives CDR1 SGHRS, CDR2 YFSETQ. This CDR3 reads CASSSLGLAGGRGYNEQFF. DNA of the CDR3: TGCGCCAGCAGCTCTTTGGGACTAGCGGGAGGGCGGGGCTACAATGAGCAGTTCTTC. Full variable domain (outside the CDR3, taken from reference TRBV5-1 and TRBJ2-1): KAGVTQTPRYLIKTRGQQVTLSCSPISGHRSVSWYQQTPGQGLQFLFEYFSETQRNKGNFPGRFSGRQFSNSRSEMNVSTLELGDSALYLCASSSLGLAGGRGYNEQFFGPGTRLTVL.

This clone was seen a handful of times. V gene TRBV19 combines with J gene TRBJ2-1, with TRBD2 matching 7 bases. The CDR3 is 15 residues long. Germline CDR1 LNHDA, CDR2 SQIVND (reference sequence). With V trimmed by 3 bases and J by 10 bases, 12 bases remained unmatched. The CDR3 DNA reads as TGTGCCAGTAGTATCAGCGGGGTTAGACCCCGGGAGCAGTTCTTC. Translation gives CASSISGVRPREQFF.

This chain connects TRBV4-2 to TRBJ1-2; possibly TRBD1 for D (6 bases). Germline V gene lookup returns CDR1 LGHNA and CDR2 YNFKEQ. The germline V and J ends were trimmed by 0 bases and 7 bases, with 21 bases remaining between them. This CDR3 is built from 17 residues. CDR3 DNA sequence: TGTGCCAGCAGCCAAGACTCGAGCAGGGGAACTCTTAGTGGCTACACCTTC. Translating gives CASSQDSSRGTLSGYTF.

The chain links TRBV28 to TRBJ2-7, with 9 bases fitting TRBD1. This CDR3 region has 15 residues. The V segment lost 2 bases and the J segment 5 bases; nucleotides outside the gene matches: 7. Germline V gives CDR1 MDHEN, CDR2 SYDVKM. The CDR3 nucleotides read TGTGCCAGCAGTTTAATACAGGGGGCCATCGACGAGCAGTACTTC. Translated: CASSLIQGAIDEQYF.

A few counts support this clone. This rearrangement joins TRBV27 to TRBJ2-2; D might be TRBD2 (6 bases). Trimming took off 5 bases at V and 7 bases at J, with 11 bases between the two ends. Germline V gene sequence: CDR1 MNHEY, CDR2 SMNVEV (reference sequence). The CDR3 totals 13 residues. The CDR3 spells CASSPYGGGELFF. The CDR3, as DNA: TGTGCCAGCAGTCCGTACGGGGGCGGGGAGCTGTTTTTT.